Listed here are 2 T cell receptor beta chains from one sample, sequenced in a study of blood T cell repertoires in COVID-19. Sequencing was performed with immunoSEQ multiplex PCR; in TCRdb, only in-frame clones are kept and a portion is missing. The sample consists of approximately 190,000 clones, approximately 90% of them appearing once. The sequencing sample was made of peripheral blood. The source of these receptors is a woman in her 40s who had recovered from COVID-19.

V gene TRBV2 combines with J gene TRBJ1-6, with 7 bases aligning to TRBD1. Trimming removed 4 bases from V and 7 bases from J; junction bases left unmatched: 7. Germline values: CDR1 SNHLY, CDR2 FYNNEI. The CDR3 is made up of 15 amino acids. DNA for the CDR3: TGTGCCAGCAGTGCCCGACAGGGAGTGAATTCACCCCTCCACTTT. It yields the protein CASSARQGVNSPLHF.

V gene TRBV2 combines with J gene TRBJ2-1; TRBD2 aligns across 7 bases. CDR1 is SNHLY, CDR2 FYNNEI, per germline. The CDR3 runs to 13 residues. Trimming took 7 bases from V and 8 from J; bases not matched to a gene: 8. The CDR3 bases are TGTGCCAGCAAGGGAATGGGGGGGGATGAGCAGTTCTTC. Translating gives CASKGMGGDEQFF.